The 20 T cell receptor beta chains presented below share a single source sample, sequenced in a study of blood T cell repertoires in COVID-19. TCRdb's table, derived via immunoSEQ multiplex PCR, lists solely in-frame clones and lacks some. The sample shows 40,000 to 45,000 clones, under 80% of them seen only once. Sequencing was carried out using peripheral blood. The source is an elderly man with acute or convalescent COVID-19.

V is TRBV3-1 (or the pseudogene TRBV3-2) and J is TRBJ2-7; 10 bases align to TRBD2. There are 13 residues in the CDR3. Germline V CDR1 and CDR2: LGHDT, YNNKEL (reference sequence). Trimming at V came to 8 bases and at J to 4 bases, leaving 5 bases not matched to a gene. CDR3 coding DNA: TGTGCCAGCGGGCTAGCGGGAGAGTACGAGCAGTACTTC. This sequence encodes CASGLAGEYEQYF.

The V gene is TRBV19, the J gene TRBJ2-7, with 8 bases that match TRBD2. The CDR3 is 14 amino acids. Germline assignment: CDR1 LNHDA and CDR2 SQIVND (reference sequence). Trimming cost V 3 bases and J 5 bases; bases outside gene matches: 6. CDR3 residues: CASSIQAGENEQYF. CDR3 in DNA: TGTGCCAGTAGTATTCAAGCGGGGGAGAACGAGCAGTACTTC.

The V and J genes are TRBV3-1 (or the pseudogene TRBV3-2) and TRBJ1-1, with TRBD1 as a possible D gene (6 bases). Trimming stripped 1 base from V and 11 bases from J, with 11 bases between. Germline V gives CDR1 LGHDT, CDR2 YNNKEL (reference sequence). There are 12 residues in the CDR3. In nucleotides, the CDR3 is TGTGCCAGCAGCCAAGTGAGGGGGGGTGCTTTCTTT. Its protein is CASSQVRGGAFF.

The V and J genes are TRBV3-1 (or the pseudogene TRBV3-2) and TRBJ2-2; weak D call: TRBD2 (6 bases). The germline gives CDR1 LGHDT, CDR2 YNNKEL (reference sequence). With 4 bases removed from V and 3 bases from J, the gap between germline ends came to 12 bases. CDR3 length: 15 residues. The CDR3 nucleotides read TGTGCCAGCAGCCCTCGGGACTTCGACACCGGGGAGCTGTTTTTT. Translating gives CASSPRDFDTGELFF.

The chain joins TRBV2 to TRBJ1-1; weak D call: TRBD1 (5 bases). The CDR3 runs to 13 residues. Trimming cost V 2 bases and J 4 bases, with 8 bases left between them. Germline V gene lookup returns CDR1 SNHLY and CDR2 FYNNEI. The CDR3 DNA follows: TGTGCCAGCAGTGAACAGGGTGGCACTGAAGCTTTCTTT. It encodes CASSEQGGTEAFF.

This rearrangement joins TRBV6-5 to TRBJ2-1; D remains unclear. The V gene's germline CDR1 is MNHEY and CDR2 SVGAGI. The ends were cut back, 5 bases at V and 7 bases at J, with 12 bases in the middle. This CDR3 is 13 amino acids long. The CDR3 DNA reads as TGTGCCAGCAGTACTCACTTGAGAAATGAGCAGTTCTTC. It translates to CASSTHLRNEQFF.

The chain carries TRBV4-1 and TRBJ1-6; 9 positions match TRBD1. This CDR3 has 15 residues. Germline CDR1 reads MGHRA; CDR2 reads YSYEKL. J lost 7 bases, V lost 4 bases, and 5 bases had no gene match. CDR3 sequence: CASSRTGQGNSPLHF. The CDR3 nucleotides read TGCGCCAGCAGCCGCACGGGACAGGGAAATTCACCCCTCCACTTT.

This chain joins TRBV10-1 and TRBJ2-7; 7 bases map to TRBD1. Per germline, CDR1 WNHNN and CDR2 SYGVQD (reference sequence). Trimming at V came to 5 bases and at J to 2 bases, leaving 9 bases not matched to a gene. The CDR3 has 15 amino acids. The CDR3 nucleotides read TGCGCCAGCAGTACGGACAGGCCCCACACCTACGAGCAGTACTTC. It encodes CASSTDRPHTYEQYF.

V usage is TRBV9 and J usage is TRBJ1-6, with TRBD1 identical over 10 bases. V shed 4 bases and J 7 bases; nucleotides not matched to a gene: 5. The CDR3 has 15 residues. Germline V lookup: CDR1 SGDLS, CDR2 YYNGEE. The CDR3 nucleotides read TGTGCCAGCAGCCCACCGGGACAGGGGAATTCACCCCTCCACTTT. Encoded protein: CASSPPGQGNSPLHF.

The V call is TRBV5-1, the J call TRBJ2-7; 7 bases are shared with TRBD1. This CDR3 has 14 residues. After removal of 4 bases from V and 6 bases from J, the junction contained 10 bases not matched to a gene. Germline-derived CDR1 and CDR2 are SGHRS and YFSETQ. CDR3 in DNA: TGCGCCAGCAGCGCCGGGGCAGGGGGTACCGAGCAGTACTTC. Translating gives CASSAGAGGTEQYF.

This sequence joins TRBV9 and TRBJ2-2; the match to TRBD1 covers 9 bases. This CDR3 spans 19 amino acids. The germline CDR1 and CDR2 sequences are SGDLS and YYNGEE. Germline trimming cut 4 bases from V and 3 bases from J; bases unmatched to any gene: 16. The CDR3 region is CASSPMWRPRQGDTGELFF. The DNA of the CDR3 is TGTGCCAGCAGCCCGATGTGGAGGCCTCGACAGGGGGACACCGGGGAGCTGTTTTTT.

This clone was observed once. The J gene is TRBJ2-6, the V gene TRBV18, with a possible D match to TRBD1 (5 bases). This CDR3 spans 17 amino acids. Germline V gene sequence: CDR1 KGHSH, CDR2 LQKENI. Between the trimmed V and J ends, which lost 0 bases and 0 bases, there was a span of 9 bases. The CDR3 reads CASSPPGVLSGANVLTF. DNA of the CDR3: TGTGCCAGCTCACCACCAGGGGTTCTCTCTGGGGCCAACGTCCTGACTTTC.

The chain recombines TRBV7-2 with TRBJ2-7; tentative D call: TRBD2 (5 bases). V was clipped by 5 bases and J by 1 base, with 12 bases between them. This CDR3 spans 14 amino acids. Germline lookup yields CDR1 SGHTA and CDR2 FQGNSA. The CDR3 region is CASSRATSSYEQYF. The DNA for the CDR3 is TGTGCCAGCAGCCGCGCCACTAGTTCCTACGAGCAGTACTTC.

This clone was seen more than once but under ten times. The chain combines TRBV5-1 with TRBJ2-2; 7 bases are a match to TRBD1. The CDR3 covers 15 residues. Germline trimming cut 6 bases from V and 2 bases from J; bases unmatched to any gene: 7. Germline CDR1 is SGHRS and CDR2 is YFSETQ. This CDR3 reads CASIPGTDNTGELFF. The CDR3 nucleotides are TGCGCCAGCATCCCCGGGACAGATAACACCGGGGAGCTGTTTTTT.

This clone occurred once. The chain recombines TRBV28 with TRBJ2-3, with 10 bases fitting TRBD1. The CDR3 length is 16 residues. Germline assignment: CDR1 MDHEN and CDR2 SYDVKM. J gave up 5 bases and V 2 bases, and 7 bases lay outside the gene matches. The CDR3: CASSLGVTGGIDTQYF. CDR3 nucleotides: TGTGCCAGCAGTTTAGGCGTGACAGGGGGCATAGATACGCAGTATTTT.

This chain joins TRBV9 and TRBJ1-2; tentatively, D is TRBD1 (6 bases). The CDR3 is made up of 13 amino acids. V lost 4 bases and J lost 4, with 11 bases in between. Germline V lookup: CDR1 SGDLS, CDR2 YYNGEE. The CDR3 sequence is CASSPGQSYGYTF. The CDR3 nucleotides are TGTGCCAGCAGCCCAGGACAGAGCTATGGCTACACCTTC.

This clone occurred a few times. In DNA form, the CDR3 reads TGTGCCAGCGGCACAGGGGTTGAAGCTTTCTTT. Translating gives CASGTGVEAFF. This chain connects TRBV2 to TRBJ1-1; 7 bases map to TRBD1. Trimming cost V 8 bases and J 7 bases; bases outside gene matches: 4. Germline V CDR1 and CDR2: SNHLY, FYNNEI. This CDR3 has 11 amino acids.

The CDR3 DNA reads TGCGCCAGCAGCCAAGGAGCCGGGAGGTCCTACAATGAGCAGTTCTTC. This translates into CASSQGAGRSYNEQFF. The chain recombines TRBV4-1 with TRBJ2-1, with 7 bases fitting TRBD2. CDR3 size: 16 residues. The V segment lost 1 base and the J segment 1 base; nucleotides outside the gene matches: 4. Per germline, CDR1 MGHRA and CDR2 YSYEKL.

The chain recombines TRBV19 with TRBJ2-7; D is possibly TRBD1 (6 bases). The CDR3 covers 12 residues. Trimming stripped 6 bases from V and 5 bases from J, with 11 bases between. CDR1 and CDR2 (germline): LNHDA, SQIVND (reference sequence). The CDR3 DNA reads TGTGCCAGTAGCAAACAGGGCCACGAGCAGTACTTC. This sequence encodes CASSKQGHEQYF.

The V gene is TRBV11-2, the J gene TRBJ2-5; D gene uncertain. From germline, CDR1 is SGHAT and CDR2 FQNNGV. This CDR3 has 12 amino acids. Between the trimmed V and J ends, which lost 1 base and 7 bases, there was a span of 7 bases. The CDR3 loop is CASSLGRGTQYF. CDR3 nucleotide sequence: TGTGCCAGCAGCTTAGGAAGAGGGACCCAGTACTTC.